A selection of T cell receptor beta chains follows, all from one sample in a study of cytomegalovirus exposure and HLA in healthy donors. Only in-frame clones appear in the TCRdb table, and some are missing; sequencing was by immunoSEQ multiplex PCR. The table lists 100,000 to 150,000 clones. The specimen was PBMCs. The receptors were gathered from a woman aged 40 to 50 in good health and CMV-seronegative. The CDR3 runs from the conserved cysteine through the conserved F or W. A D gene is named only where the DNA matches it firmly.

V,D,J,DNA,CDR3
TRBV14,NA,TRBJ1-2,TGTGCCAGCAGCCTCATCAGGGGTTGGAACTATGGCTACACCTTC,CASSLIRGWNYGYTF
TRBV4-2,NA,TRBJ2-2,TGTGCCAGCAGCCAAGATAATATGGGTGGAGCGAACACCGGGGAGCTGTTTTTT,CASSQDNMGGANTGELFF
TRBV6-1,NA,TRBJ1-1,TGTGCCAGCAGTTCCCGGGGGGGCCGGAACACTGAAGCTTTCTTT,CASSSRGGRNTEAFF
TRBV4-3,TRBD1,TRBJ2-1,TGCGCCAGCAGCCAAGATGGACAGGTTTATGAGCAGTTCTTC,CASSQDGQVYEQFF
TRBV20-1,TRBD1,TRBJ2-5,TGCAGTACCTCCAGGGGGGAGACCCAGTACTTC,CSTSRGETQYF
TRBV10-3,TRBD1,TRBJ1-2,TGTGCCATCAGTCGGGACAGGGAAAATTTAGGCACCTTC,CAISRDRENLGTF
TRBV6-1,TRBD2,TRBJ2-3,TGTGCCAGCAGTGAAATGGCTAGCGGGGGGGGTAGCACAGATACGCAGTATTTT,CASSEMASGGGSTDTQYF
TRBV5-1,NA,TRBJ2-3,TGCGCCAGCAGCCCACAGGAAGTCCGACCGGGCACAGATACGCAGTATTTT,CASSPQEVRPGTDTQYF
TRBV19,NA,TRBJ2-7,TGTGCCAGTAGGATGCAGGACGAGCAGTACTTC,CASRMQDEQYF
TRBV7-6,TRBD1,TRBJ1-1,TGTGCCAGCAGCTCCAGCGGGACAGGGGGCGCTGGGGGCACTGAAGCTTTCTTT,CASSSSGTGGAGGTEAFF